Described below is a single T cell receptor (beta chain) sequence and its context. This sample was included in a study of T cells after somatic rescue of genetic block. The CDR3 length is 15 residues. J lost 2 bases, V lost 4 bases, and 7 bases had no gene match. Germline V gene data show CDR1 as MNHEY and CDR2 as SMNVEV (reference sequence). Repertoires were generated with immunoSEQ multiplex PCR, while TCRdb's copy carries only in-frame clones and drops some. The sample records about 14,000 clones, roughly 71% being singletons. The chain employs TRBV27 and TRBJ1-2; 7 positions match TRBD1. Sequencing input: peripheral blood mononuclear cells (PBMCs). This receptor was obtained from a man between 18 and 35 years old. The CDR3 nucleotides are TGTGCCAGCAGTTACACCAGGGGGATAAACTATGGCTACACCTTC. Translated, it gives CASSYTRGINYGYTF.